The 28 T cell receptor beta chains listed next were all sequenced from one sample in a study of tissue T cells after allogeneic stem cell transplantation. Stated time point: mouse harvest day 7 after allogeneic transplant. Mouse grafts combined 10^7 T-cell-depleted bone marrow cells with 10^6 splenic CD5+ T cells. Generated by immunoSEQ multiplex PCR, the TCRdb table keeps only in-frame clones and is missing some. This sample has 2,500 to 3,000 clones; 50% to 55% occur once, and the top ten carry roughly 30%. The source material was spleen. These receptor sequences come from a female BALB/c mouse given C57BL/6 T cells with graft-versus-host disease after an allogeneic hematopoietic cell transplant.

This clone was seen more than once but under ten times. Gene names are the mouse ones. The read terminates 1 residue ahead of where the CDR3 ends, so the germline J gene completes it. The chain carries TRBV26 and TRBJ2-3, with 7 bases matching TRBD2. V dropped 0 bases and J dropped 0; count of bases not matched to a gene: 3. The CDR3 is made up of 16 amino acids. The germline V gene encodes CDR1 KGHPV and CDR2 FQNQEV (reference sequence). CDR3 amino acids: CASSLSGGVSAETLYF. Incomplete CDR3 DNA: TGTGCCAGCAGTCTGTCGGGGGGGGTTAGTGCAGAAACGCTGTAT.

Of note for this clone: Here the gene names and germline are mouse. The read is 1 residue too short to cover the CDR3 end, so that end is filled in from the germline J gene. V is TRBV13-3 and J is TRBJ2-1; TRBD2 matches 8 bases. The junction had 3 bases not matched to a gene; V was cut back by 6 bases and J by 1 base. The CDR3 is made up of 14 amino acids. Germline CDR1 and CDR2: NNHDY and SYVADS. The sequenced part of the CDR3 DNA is TGTGCCAGCAAGACTGGGGAAAACTATGCTGAGCAGTTC. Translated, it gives CASKTGENYAEQF. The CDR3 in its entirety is CASKTGENYAEQFF.

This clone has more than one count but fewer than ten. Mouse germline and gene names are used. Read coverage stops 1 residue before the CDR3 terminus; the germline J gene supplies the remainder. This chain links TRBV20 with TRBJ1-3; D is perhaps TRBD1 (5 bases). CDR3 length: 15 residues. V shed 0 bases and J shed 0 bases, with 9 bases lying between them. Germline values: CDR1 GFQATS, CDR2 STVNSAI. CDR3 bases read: TGTGGTGCTAGGGATTGGGGGTCTTCTGGAAATACGCTCTAT. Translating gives CGARDWGSSGNTLY. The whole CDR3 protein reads CGARDWGSSGNTLYF.

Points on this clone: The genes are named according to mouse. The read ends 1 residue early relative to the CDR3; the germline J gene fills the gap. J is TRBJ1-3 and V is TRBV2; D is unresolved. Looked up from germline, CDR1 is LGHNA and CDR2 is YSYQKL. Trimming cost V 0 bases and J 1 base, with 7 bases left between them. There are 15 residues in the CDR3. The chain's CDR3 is CASSQDRNSGNTLYF. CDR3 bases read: TGTGCCAGCAGCCAAGATCGAAACTCTGGAAATACGCTCTAT.

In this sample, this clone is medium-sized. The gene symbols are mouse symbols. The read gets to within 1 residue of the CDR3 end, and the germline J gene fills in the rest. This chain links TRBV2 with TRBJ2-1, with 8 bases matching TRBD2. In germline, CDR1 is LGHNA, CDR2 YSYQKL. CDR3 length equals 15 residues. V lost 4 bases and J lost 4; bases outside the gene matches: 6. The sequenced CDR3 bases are TGTGCCAGCAGCCGAGCTGGGGGGTCTTATGCTGAGCAGTTC. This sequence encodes CASSRAGGSYAEQF. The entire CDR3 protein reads CASSRAGGSYAEQFF.

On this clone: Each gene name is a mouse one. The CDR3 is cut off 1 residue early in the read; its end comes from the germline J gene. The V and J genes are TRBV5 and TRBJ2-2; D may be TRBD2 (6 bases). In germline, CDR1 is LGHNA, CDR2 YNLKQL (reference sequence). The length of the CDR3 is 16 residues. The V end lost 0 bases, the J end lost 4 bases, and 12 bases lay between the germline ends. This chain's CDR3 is CASSQEGGRGTGQLYF. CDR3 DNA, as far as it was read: TGTGCCAGCAGCCAAGAGGGGGGAAGGGGCACCGGGCAGCTCTAC.

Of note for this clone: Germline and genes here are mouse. CDR3 residues: CASSEGFNNQAPLF. The CDR3 DNA, read in part, is TGTGCCAGCAGTGAAGGGTTTAACAACCAGGCTCCGCTT. The V call is TRBV13-1, the J call TRBJ1-5; D is uncertain. Coverage ceases 1 residue before the CDR3 finishes, and the germline J gene fills in the end. Trimming left V 2 bases short and J 0 bases short, with 6 bases between. The CDR3 has 14 amino acids. CDR1 is NSHNY and CDR2 is SYGAGN in the germline V gene.

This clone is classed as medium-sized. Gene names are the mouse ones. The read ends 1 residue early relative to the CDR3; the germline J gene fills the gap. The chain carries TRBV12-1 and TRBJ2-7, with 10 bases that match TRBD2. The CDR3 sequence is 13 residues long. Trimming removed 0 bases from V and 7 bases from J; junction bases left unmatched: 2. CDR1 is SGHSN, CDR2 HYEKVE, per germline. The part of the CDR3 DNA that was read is TGTGCCAGCTCTCTCAACTGGGGGGGAGAACAGTAC. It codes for CASSLNWGGEQY. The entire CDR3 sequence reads CASSLNWGGEQYF.

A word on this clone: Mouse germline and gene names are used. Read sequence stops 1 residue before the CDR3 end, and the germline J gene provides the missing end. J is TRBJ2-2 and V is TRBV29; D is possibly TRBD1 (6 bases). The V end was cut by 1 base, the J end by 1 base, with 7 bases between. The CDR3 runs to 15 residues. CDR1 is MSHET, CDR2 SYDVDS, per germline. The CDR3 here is CASSLWGQNTGQLYF. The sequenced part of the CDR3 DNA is TGTGCTAGCAGTTTATGGGGACAAAACACCGGGCAGCTCTAC.

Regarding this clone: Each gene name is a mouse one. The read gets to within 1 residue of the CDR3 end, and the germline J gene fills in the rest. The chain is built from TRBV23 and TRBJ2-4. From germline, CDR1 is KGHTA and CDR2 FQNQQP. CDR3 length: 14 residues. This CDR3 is CSSSQGQYQNTLYF. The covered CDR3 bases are TGCTCCAGCAGTCAAGGCCAGTATCAAAACACCTTGTAC.

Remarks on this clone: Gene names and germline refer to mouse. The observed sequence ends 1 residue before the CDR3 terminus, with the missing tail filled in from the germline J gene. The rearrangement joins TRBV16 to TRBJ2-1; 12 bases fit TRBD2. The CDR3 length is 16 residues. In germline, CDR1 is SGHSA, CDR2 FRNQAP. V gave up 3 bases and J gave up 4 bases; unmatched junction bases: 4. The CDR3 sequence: CASSFPTGGAYAEQFF. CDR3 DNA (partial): TGTGCAAGCAGCTTCCCGACTGGGGGGGCGTATGCTGAGCAGTTC.

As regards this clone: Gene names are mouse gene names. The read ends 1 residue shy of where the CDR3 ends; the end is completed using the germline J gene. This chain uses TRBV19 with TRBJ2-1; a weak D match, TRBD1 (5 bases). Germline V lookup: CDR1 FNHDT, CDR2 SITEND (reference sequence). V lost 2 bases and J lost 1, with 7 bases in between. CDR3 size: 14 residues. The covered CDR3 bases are TGTGCCAGCAGTATGTCAGGGAACTATGCTGAGCAGTTC. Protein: CASSMSGNYAEQF. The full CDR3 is CASSMSGNYAEQFF.

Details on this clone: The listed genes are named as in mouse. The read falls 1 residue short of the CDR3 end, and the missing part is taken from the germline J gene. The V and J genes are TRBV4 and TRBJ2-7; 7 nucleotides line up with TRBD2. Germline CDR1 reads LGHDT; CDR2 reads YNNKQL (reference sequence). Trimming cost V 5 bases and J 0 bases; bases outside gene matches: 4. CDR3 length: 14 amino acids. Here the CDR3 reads CASSHWGSSYEQYF. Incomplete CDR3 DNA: TGTGCCAGCAGCCACTGGGGCAGCTCCTATGAACAGTAC.

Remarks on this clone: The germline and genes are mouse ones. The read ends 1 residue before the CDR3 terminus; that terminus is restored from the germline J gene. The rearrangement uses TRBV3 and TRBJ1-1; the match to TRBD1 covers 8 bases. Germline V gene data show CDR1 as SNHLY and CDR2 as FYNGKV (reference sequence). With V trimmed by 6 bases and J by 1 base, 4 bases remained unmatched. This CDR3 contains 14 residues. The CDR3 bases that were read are TGTGCCAGCAGAGCCGGGACAGGGAACACAGAAGTCTTC. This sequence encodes CASRAGTGNTEVF. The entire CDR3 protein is CASRAGTGNTEVFF. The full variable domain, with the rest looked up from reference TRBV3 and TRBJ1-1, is GPKVLQIPSHQIIDMGQMVTLNCDPVSNHLYFYWYKQILGQQMEFLVNFYNGKVMEKSKLFKDQFSVERPDGSYFTLKIQPTALEDSAVYFCASRAGTGNTEVFFGKGTRLTVV.

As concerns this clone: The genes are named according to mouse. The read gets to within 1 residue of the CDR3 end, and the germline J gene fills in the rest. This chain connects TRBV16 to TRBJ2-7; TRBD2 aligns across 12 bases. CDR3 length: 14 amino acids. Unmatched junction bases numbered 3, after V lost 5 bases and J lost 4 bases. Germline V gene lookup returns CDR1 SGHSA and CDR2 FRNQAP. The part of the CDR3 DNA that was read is TGTGCAAGCAGCGTGACTGGGGGGGCTTATGAACAGTAC. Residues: CASSVTGGAYEQY. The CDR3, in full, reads CASSVTGGAYEQYF.

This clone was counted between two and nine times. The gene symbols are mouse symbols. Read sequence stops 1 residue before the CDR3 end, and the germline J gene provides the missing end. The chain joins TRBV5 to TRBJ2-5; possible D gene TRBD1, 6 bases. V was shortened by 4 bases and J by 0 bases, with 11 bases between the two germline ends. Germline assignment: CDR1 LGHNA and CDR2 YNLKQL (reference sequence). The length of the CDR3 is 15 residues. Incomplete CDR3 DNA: TGTGCCAGCAGCCCGGGACATTTTAACCAAGACACCCAGTAC. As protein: CASSPGHFNQDTQY. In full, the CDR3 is CASSPGHFNQDTQYF.

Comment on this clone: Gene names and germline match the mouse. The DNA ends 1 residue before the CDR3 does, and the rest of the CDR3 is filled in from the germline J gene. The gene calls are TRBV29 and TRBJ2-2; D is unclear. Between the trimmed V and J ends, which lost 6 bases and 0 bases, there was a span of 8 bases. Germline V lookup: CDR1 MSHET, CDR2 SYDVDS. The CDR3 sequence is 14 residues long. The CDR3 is CASSPTSNTGQLYF. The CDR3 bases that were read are TGTGCTAGCAGCCCGACATCAAACACCGGGCAGCTCTAC.

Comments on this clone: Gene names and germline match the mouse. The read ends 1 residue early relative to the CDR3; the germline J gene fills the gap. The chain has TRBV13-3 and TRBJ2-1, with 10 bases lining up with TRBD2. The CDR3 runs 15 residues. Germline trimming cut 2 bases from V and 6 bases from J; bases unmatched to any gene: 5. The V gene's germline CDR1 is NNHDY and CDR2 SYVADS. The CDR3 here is CASSEETGGSAEQFF. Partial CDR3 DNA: TGTGCCAGCAGTGAGGAGACTGGGGGGAGTGCTGAGCAGTTC.

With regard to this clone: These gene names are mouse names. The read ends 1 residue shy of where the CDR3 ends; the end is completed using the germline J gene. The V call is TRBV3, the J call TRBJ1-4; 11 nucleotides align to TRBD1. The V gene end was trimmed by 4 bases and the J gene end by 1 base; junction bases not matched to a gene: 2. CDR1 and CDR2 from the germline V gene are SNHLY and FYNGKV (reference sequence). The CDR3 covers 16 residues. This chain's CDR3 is CASSSGTGGSNERLFF. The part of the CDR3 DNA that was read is TGTGCCAGCAGCTCCGGGACAGGGGGTTCCAACGAAAGATTATTT.

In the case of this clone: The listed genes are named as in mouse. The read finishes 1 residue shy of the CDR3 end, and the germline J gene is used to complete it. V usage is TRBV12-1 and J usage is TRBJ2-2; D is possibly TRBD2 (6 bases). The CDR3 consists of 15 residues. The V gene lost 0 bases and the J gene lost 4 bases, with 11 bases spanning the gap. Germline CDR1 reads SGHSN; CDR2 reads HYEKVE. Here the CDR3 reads CASSLAGGGTGQLYF. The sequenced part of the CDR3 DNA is TGTGCCAGCTCTCTCGCAGGTGGGGGCACCGGGCAGCTCTAC.

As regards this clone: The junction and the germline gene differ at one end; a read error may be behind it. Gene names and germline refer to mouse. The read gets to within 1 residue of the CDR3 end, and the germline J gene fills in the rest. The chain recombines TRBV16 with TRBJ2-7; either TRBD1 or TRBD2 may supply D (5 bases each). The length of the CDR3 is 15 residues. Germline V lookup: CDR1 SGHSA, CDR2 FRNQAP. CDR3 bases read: TGTGCCAGCAGCCAAGATCGAGGGGCGGGCTATGAACAGTAC. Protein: CASSQDRGAGYEQY. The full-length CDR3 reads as CASSQDRGAGYEQYF.

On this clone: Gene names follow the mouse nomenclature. The CDR3 is CASRPGFNNQAPLF. CDR3 DNA (partial): TGTGCCAGCAGACCAGGGTTTAACAACCAGGCTCCGCTT. This chain links TRBV15 with TRBJ1-5; a possible D gene is TRBD1 (5 bases). The read falls 1 residue short of the CDR3 end, and the missing part is taken from the germline J gene. V dropped 6 bases and J dropped 0 bases, with 9 bases sitting between them. Germline lookup yields CDR1 SGHND and CDR2 FRSKSL. This CDR3 contains 14 residues.

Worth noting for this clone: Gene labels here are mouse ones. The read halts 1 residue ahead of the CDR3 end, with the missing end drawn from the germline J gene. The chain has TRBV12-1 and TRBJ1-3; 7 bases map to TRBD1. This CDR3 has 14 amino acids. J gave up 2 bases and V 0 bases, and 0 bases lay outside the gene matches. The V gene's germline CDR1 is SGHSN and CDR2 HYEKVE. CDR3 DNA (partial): TGTGCCAGCTCTCTCGGGACAGCTGGAAATACGCTCTAT. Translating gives CASSLGTAGNTLY. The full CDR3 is CASSLGTAGNTLYF.

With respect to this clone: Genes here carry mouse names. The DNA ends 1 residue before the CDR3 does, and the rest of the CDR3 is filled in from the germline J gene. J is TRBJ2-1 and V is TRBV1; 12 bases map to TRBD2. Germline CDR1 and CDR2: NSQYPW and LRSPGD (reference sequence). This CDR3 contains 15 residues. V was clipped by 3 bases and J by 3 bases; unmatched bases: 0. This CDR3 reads CTCSATGGAYAEQFF. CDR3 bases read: TGCACCTGCAGTGCGACTGGGGGGGCCTATGCTGAGCAGTTC.

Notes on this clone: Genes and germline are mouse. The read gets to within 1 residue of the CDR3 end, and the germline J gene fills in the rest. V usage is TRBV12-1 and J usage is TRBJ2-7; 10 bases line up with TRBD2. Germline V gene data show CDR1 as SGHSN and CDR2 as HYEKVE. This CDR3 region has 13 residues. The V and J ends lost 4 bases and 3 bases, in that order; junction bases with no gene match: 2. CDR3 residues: CASSTGGRYEQYF. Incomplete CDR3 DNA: TGTGCCAGCTCGACTGGGGGGCGCTATGAACAGTAC.

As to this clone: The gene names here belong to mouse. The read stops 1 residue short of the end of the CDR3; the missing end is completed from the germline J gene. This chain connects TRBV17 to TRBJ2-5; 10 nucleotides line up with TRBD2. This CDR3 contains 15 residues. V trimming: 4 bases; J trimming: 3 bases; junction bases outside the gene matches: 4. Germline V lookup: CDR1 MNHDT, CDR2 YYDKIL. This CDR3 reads CASSKPGLGQDTQYF. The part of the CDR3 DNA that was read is TGTGCTAGCAGTAAACCGGGACTGGGGCAAGACACCCAGTAC. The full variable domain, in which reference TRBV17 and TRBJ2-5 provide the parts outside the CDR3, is DTTVKQNPRYKLARVGKPVNLICSQTMNHDTMYWYQKKPNQAPKLLLFYYDKILNREADTFEKFQSSRPNNSFCSLYIGSAGLEYSAMYLCASSKPGLGQDTQYFGPGTRLLVL.

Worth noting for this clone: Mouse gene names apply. CDR3 residues: CASGDATRDKNYAEQFF. The CDR3 DNA, read in part, is TGTGCCAGCGGTGATGCAACCCGGGACAAAAACTATGCTGAGCAGTTC. The rearrangement links TRBV13-2 to TRBJ2-1, with a tentative D call TRBD1 (6 bases). Sequencing ends 1 residue short of the CDR3 end; the germline J gene provides the rest. V lost 0 bases and J 1 base, leaving 14 bases between the germline ends. There are 17 residues in the CDR3. Germline assignment: CDR1 NNHNN and CDR2 SYGAGS (reference sequence).

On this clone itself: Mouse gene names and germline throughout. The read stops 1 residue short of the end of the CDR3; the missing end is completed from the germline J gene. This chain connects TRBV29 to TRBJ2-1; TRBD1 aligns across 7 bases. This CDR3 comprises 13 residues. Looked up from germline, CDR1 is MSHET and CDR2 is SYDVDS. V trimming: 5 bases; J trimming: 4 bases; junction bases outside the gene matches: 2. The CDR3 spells CASSPGQYAEQFF. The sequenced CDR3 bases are TGTGCTAGCAGTCCGGGACAGTATGCTGAGCAGTTC.